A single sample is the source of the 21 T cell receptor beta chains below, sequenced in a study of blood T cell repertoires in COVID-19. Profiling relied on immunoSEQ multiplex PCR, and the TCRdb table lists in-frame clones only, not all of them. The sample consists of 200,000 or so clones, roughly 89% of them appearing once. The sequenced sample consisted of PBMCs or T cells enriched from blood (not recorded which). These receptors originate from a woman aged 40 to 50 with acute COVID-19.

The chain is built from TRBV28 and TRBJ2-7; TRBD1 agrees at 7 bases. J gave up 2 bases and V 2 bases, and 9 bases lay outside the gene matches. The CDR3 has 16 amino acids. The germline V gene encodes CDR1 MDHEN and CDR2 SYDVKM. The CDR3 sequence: CASSLAVGTAAYEQYF. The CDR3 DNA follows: TGTGCCAGCAGTTTAGCGGTAGGGACAGCCGCCTACGAGCAGTACTTC.

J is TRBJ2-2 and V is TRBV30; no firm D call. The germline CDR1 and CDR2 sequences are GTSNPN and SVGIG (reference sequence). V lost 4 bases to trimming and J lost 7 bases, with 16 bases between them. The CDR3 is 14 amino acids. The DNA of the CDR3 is TGTGCCTGGACCAACACCCGCCGAAGCGGGGAGCTGTTTTTT. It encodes CAWTNTRRSGELFF.

CDR3 nucleotide sequence: TGTGCCAGCAGTTCCCACAGGGGACGGGAGACCCAGTACTTC. Encoded protein: CASSSHRGRETQYF. The rearrangement joins TRBV6-5 to TRBJ2-5; 7 bases are a match to TRBD1. CDR1 is MNHEY and CDR2 is SVGAGI in the germline V gene. This CDR3 contains 14 residues. The V gene end was trimmed by 4 bases and the J gene end by 5 bases; junction bases not matched to a gene: 7.

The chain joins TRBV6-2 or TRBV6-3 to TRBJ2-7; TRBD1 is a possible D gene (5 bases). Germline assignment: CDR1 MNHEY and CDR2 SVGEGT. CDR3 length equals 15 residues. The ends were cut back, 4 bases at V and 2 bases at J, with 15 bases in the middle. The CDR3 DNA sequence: TGTGCCAGCAGTTTAAAGGGGCTTACCACCTACGAGCAGTACTTC. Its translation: CASSLKGLTTYEQYF.

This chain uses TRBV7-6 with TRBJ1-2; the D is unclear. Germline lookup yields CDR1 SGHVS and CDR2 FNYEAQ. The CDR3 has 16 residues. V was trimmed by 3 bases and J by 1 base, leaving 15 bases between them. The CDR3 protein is CASSFGRGLFNYGYTF. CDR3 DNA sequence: TGTGCCAGCAGCTTCGGACGAGGACTATTTAACTATGGCTACACCTTC.

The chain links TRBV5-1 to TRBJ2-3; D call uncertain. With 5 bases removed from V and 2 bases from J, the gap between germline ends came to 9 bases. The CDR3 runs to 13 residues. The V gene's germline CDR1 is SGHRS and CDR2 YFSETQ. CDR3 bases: TGCGCCAGCAGGGGCTTCTCCACAGATACGCAGTATTTT. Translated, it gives CASRGFSTDTQYF.

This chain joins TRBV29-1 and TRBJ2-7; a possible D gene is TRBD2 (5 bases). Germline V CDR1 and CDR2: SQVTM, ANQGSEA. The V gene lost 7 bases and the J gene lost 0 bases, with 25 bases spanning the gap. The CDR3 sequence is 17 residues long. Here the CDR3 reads CSAGRALWRVDSYEQYF. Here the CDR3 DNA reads TGCAGCGCCGGAAGGGCTCTATGGCGGGTGGACTCCTACGAGCAGTACTTC.

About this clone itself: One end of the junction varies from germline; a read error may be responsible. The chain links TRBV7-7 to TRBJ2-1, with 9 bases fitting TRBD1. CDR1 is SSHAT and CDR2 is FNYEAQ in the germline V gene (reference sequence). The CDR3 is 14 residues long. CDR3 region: CASSPSGTGNEQFF. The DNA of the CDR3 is TGTGCTAGCAGCCCGAGCGGGACAGGGAATGAGCAGTTCTTC. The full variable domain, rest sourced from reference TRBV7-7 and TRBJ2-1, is GAGVSQSPRYKVTKRGQDVTLRCDPISSHATLYWYQQALGQGPEFLTYFNYEAQPDKSGLPSDRFSAERPEGSISTLTIQRTEQRDSAMYRCASSPSGTGNEQFFGPGTRLTVL.

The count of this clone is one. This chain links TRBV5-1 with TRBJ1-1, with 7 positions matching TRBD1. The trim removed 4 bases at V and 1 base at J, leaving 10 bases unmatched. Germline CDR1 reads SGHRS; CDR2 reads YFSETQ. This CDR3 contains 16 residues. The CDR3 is CASSGSRGIGNTEAFF. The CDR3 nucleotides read TGCGCCAGCAGCGGAAGCAGGGGGATCGGGAACACTGAAGCTTTCTTT.

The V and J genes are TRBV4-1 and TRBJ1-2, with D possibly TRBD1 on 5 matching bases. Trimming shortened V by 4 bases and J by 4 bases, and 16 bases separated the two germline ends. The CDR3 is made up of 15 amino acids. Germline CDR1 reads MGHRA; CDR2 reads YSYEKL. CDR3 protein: CASSPAGGTVYGYTF. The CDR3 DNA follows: TGCGCCAGCAGCCCGGCCGGGGGTACCGTCTATGGCTACACCTTC.

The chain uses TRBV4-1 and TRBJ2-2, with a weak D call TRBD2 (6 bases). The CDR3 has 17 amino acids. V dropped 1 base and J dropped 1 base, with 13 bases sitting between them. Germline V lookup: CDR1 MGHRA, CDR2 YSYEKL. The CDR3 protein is CASSQVRGGMNTGELFF. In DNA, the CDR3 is TGCGCCAGCAGCCAAGTCCGGGGCGGGATGAACACCGGGGAGCTGTTTTTT.

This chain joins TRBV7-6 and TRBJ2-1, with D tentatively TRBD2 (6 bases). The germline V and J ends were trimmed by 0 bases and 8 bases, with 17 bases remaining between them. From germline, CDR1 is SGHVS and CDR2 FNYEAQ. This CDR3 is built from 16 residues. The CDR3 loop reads CASSLARLDPSDEQFF. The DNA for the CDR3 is TGTGCCAGCAGCTTAGCACGACTAGATCCCTCCGATGAGCAGTTCTTC.

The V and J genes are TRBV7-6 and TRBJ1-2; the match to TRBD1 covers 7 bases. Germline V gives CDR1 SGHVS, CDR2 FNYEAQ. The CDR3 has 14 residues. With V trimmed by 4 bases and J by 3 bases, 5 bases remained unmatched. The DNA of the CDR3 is TGTGCCAGCAGCTCTACCGACAGGGACTATGGCTACACCTTC. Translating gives CASSSTDRDYGYTF.

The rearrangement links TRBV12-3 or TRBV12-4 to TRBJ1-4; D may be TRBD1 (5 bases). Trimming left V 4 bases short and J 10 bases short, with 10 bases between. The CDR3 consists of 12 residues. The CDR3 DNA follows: TGTGCCAGCAGTTACTCCGGGGGAAAACTGTTTTTT. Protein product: CASSYSGGKLFF.

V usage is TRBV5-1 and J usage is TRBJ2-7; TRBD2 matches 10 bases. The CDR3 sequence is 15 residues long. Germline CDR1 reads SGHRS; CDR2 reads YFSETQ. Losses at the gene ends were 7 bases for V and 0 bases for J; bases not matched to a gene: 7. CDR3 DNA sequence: TGCGCCAGCGGTCATGGACTAGCGGACTCCTACGAGCAGTACTTC. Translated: CASGHGLADSYEQYF. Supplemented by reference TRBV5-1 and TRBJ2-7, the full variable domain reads KAGVTQTPRYLIKTRGQQVTLSCSPISGHRSVSWYQQTPGQGLQFLFEYFSETQRNKGNFPGRFSGRQFSNSRSEMNVSTLELGDSALYLCASGHGLADSYEQYFGPGTRLTVT.

DNA of the CDR3: TGTGCCAGCAGAAGGACTAGCGGGAGAGGCAATGAGCAGTTCTTC. This codes for CASRRTSGRGNEQFF. The chain uses TRBV27 and TRBJ2-1, with 13 bases identical to TRBD2. V dropped 6 bases and J dropped 6; count of bases not matched to a gene: 5. Germline CDR1 and CDR2: MNHEY and SMNVEV (reference sequence). The CDR3 contains 15 residues.

The CDR3 DNA reads TGTGCCTCATTAACCCAAAGTGAGGAAGAAAAACTGTTTTTT. As protein: CASLTQSEEEKLFF. The chain is built from TRBV30 and TRBJ1-4; D not certain. CDR3 length equals 14 residues. Trimming removed 7 bases at V and 8 bases at J, with 20 bases between. Looked up from germline, CDR1 is GTSNPN and CDR2 is SVGIG (reference sequence).

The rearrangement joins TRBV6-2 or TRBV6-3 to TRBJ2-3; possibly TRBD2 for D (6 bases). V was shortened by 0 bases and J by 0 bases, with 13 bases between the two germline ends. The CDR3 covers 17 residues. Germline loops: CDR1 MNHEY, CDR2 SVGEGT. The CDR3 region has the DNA TGTGCCAGCAGTTACTCTAGGCTAGCGCTTAGCACAGATACGCAGTATTTT. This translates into CASSYSRLALSTDTQYF.

The CDR3 loop reads CASTGWGRGPGANVLTF. CDR3 in DNA: TGTGCCAGTACTGGTTGGGGCAGGGGGCCTGGGGCCAACGTCCTGACTTTC. The rearrangement links TRBV19 to TRBJ2-6; TRBD1 aligns across 8 bases. After removal of 7 bases from V and 2 bases from J, the junction contained 10 bases not matched to a gene. The CDR3 runs 17 residues. The V gene's germline CDR1 is LNHDA and CDR2 SQIVND (reference sequence).

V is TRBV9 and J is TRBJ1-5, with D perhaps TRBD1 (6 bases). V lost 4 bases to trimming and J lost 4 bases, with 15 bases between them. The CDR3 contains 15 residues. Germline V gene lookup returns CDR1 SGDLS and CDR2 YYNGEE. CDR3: CASSLGAGANQPQHF. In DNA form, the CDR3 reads TGTGCCAGCAGCCTTGGGGCAGGGGCTAATCAGCCCCAGCATTTT.

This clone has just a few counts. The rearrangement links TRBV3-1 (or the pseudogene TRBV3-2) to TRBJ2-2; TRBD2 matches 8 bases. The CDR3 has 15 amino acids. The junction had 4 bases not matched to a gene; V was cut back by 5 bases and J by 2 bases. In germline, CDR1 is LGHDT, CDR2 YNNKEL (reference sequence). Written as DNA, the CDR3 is TGTGCCAGCAGCACAGCGGGGGATAACACCGGGGAGCTGTTTTTT. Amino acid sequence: CASSTAGDNTGELFF.